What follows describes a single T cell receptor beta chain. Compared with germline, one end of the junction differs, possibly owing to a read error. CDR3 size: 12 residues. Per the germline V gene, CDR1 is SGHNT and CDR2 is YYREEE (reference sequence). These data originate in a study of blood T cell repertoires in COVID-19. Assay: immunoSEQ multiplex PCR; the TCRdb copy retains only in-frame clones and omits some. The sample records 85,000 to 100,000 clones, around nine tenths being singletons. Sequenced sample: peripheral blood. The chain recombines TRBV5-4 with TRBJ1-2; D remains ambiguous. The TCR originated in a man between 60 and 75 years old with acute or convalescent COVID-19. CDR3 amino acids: CASSLAGRVGPF. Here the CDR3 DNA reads TGTGCCAGCAGCTTGGCCGGGAGGGTAGGTCCCTTC.